This is a list of T cell receptor beta chains from one sample in a study of Ad26.COV2.S vaccination and SARS-CoV-2 variants. Method: immunoSEQ multiplex PCR; TCRdb's copy keeps in-frame clones and lacks some. The table has about 94,000 clones, roughly 84% seen once. The input for sequencing was peripheral blood, taken after recovery from COVID-19. These receptors were taken from a human donor who had recovered from COVID-19. CDR3s include the opening cysteine and the closing phenylalanine or tryptophan. A D gene is named only where the DNA matches it firmly. Size is stated for part of the rows, as once, few or many counts, or as a class when the clone is expanded.

clone_size: .; j_call: TRBJ1-5; cdr3_length: 16; v_call: TRBV3-1/TRBV3-2; d_call: .; cdr3_aa: CASSHRPNAGNQPQHF; cdr3_nt: TGTGCCAGCAGCCACAGACCCAACGCAGGCAATCAGCCCCAGCATTTT
clone_size: .; j_call: TRBJ2-5; cdr3_length: 13; v_call: TRBV28; d_call: TRBD1; cdr3_aa: CAARDRGRVTQYF; cdr3_nt: TGTGCCGCCCGGGACAGGGGTCGAGTGACCCAGTACTTC
clone_size: .; j_call: TRBJ1-1; cdr3_length: 14; v_call: TRBV7-9; d_call: .; cdr3_aa: CASSLAMAGTGAFF; cdr3_nt: TGTGCCAGCAGCTTAGCCATGGCCGGAACCGGGGCTTTCTTT
clone_size: .; j_call: TRBJ2-3; cdr3_length: 13; v_call: TRBV24-1; d_call: .; cdr3_aa: CATSDLTADTQYF; cdr3_nt: TGTGCCACCAGTGATTTAACCGCAGATACGCAGTATTTT
clone_size: .; j_call: TRBJ2-3; cdr3_length: 15; v_call: TRBV28; d_call: .; cdr3_aa: CASSFGISSTDTQYF; cdr3_nt: TGTGCCAGCAGTTTCGGTATTAGTAGTACAGATACGCAGTATTTT
clone_size: .; j_call: TRBJ2-5; cdr3_length: 15; v_call: TRBV5-5; d_call: .; cdr3_aa: CASSLRHTVQETQYF; cdr3_nt: TGTGCCAGCAGCTTGAGGCACACCGTCCAAGAGACCCAGTACTTC
clone_size: .; j_call: TRBJ2-1; cdr3_length: 15; v_call: TRBV10-3; d_call: TRBD1; cdr3_aa: CAISEPRQGAVEQFF; cdr3_nt: TGTGCCATCAGTGAGCCTAGACAGGGGGCAGTTGAGCAGTTCTTC
clone_size: .; j_call: TRBJ2-7; cdr3_length: 16; v_call: TRBV7-2; d_call: TRBD1; cdr3_aa: CASSSRGSGGGYEQYF; cdr3_nt: TGTGCCAGCAGCTCCAGGGGGTCAGGGGGTGGCTACGAGCAGTACTTC
clone_size: .; j_call: TRBJ1-2; cdr3_length: 15; v_call: TRBV6-6; d_call: TRBD1; cdr3_aa: CASSGRDRGDYGYTF; cdr3_nt: TGTGCCAGCAGTGGGCGGGACAGGGGGGACTATGGCTACACCTTC
clone_size: .; j_call: TRBJ2-7; cdr3_length: 11; v_call: TRBV29-1; d_call: .; cdr3_aa: CSAQTVYEQYF; cdr3_nt: TGCAGCGCCCAGACAGTCTACGAGCAGTACTTC
clone_size: once; j_call: TRBJ2-2; cdr3_length: 18; v_call: TRBV24-1; d_call: TRBD2; cdr3_aa: CATSGASGRPTNTGELFF; cdr3_nt: TGTGCCACCAGTGGGGCTAGCGGGAGACCTACGAACACCGGGGAGCTGTTTTTT
clone_size: .; j_call: TRBJ2-5; cdr3_length: 13; v_call: TRBV21-1; d_call: .; cdr3_aa: CASSSGFRETQYF; cdr3_nt: TGTGCCAGCAGTAGCGGGTTTCGAGAGACCCAGTACTTC
clone_size: few; j_call: TRBJ2-1; cdr3_length: 16; v_call: TRBV28; d_call: TRBD1; cdr3_aa: CAISKAGTGFYNEQFF; cdr3_nt: TGTGCCATTTCCAAGGCCGGGACAGGTTTCTACAATGAGCAGTTCTTC
clone_size: .; j_call: TRBJ1-3; cdr3_length: 14; v_call: TRBV3-1/TRBV3-2; d_call: .; cdr3_aa: CASSQGSLGGTIYF; cdr3_nt: TGTGCCAGCAGCCAAGGGTCCCTAGGAGGCACCATATATTTT
clone_size: .; j_call: TRBJ2-2; cdr3_length: 16; v_call: TRBV7-9; d_call: TRBD1; cdr3_aa: CASSLPQGVRTGELFF; cdr3_nt: TGTGCCAGCAGCTTACCGCAGGGGGTACGCACCGGGGAGCTGTTTTTT
clone_size: once; j_call: TRBJ2-7; cdr3_length: 18; v_call: TRBV7-8; d_call: TRBD1; cdr3_aa: CASSLALSTGGITYEQYF; cdr3_nt: TGTGCCAGCAGCTTAGCACTTTCGACAGGGGGAATCACCTACGAGCAGTACTTC
clone_size: .; j_call: TRBJ1-2; cdr3_length: 15; v_call: TRBV18; d_call: TRBD1; cdr3_aa: CASSLTGTGTYGYTF; cdr3_nt: TGTGCCAGCTCACTAACTGGGACAGGGACCTATGGCTACACCTTC
clone_size: .; j_call: TRBJ1-1; cdr3_length: 12; v_call: TRBV3-1/TRBV3-2; d_call: .; cdr3_aa: CATSTGNTEAFF; cdr3_nt: TGTGCCACCTCGACAGGGAACACTGAAGCTTTCTTT
clone_size: .; j_call: TRBJ2-5; cdr3_length: 15; v_call: TRBV6-1; d_call: .; cdr3_aa: CASSEVVESGETQYF; cdr3_nt: TGTGCCAGCAGTGAAGTAGTTGAGTCGGGAGAGACCCAGTACTTC
clone_size: .; j_call: TRBJ2-1; cdr3_length: 14; v_call: TRBV6-2/TRBV6-3; d_call: .; cdr3_aa: CASSYFSGTTEQFF; cdr3_nt: TGTGCCAGCAGTTACTTTTCCGGGACGACGGAGCAGTTCTTC
clone_size: many; j_call: TRBJ2-2; cdr3_length: 19; v_call: TRBV27; d_call: TRBD2; cdr3_aa: CASSFGITSGRRHTGELFF; cdr3_nt: TGTGCCAGCAGTTTTGGTATAACTAGCGGGAGGCGGCACACCGGGGAGCTGTTTTTT
clone_size: .; j_call: TRBJ2-5; cdr3_length: 16; v_call: TRBV9; d_call: TRBD2; cdr3_aa: CASSVVGGNLPETQYF; cdr3_nt: TGTGCCAGCAGCGTAGTCGGGGGGAACCTTCCAGAGACCCAGTACTTC
clone_size: .; j_call: TRBJ2-3; cdr3_length: 16; v_call: TRBV7-2; d_call: .; cdr3_aa: CASSFRGRTSTDTQYF; cdr3_nt: TGTGCCAGCAGCTTTCGAGGGAGGACTAGCACAGATACGCAGTATTTT
clone_size: medium-sized; j_call: TRBJ2-5; cdr3_length: 18; v_call: TRBV4-2; d_call: TRBD2; cdr3_aa: CASSLSGLAGGYQETQYF; cdr3_nt: TGTGCCAGCAGCCTGTCGGGACTAGCGGGAGGGTACCAAGAGACCCAGTACTTC
clone_size: .; j_call: TRBJ2-5; cdr3_length: 14; v_call: TRBV18; d_call: .; cdr3_aa: CASSQQISPETQYF; cdr3_nt: TGTGCCAGCTCACAACAAATATCACCAGAGACCCAGTACTTC
clone_size: .; j_call: TRBJ1-3; cdr3_length: 16; v_call: TRBV27; d_call: TRBD1; cdr3_aa: CASTTPRTGAGNTIYF; cdr3_nt: TGTGCCAGCACCACTCCCCGGACAGGGGCTGGAAACACCATATATTTT
clone_size: .; j_call: TRBJ2-3; cdr3_length: 15; v_call: TRBV7-2; d_call: TRBD2; cdr3_aa: CASSFVGGLADTQYF; cdr3_nt: TGTGCCAGCAGCTTTGTTGGGGGACTAGCAGATACGCAGTATTTT
clone_size: .; j_call: TRBJ1-5; cdr3_length: 15; v_call: TRBV7-2; d_call: .; cdr3_aa: CASSLMDGGGQPQHF; cdr3_nt: TGTGCCAGCAGCTTAATGGATGGGGGTGGGCAGCCCCAGCATTTT
clone_size: .; j_call: TRBJ1-2; cdr3_length: 11; v_call: TRBV10-1; d_call: .; cdr3_aa: CASREVYGYTF; cdr3_nt: TGCGCCAGCAGGGAGGTCTATGGCTACACCTTC
clone_size: few; j_call: TRBJ1-4; cdr3_length: 17; v_call: TRBV7-2; d_call: TRBD1; cdr3_aa: CASSLQGPSGGWEKLFF; cdr3_nt: TGTGCCAGCAGCTTACAGGGCCCATCAGGGGGTTGGGAAAAACTGTTTTTT
clone_size: .; j_call: TRBJ1-2; cdr3_length: 16; v_call: TRBV7-3; d_call: .; cdr3_aa: CASSLSLPTDLGGYTF; cdr3_nt: TGTGCCAGCAGCTTAAGCCTCCCAACAGACCTTGGTGGCTACACCTTC
clone_size: once; j_call: TRBJ2-7; cdr3_length: 11; v_call: TRBV11-3; d_call: .; cdr3_aa: CASSWVGEQYF; cdr3_nt: TGTGCCAGCAGCTGGGTTGGCGAGCAGTACTTC
clone_size: .; j_call: TRBJ2-1; cdr3_length: 14; v_call: TRBV5-1; d_call: .; cdr3_aa: CASSLQGSYNEQFF; cdr3_nt: TGCGCCAGCAGCTTGCAGGGATCCTACAATGAGCAGTTCTTC
clone_size: .; j_call: TRBJ2-1; cdr3_length: 13; v_call: TRBV2; d_call: .; cdr3_aa: CASSGRSYNEQFF; cdr3_nt: TGTGCCAGCAGTGGTCGCTCCTACAATGAGCAGTTCTTC
clone_size: few; j_call: TRBJ1-5; cdr3_length: 15; v_call: TRBV21-1; d_call: .; cdr3_aa: CASSRRQSSNQPQHF; cdr3_nt: TGTGCCAGCAGCAGAAGACAGTCAAGCAATCAGCCCCAGCATTTT
clone_size: .; j_call: TRBJ2-7; cdr3_length: 16; v_call: TRBV21-1; d_call: .; cdr3_aa: CASSKGWTSSSYEQYF; cdr3_nt: TGTGCCAGCAGCAAAGGCTGGACTAGCAGCTCCTACGAGCAGTACTTC
clone_size: .; j_call: TRBJ2-1; cdr3_length: 14; v_call: TRBV7-3; d_call: .; cdr3_aa: CASSLSGEYNEQFF; cdr3_nt: TGTGCCAGCAGCTTAAGTGGAGAATACAATGAGCAGTTCTTC
clone_size: .; j_call: TRBJ1-2; cdr3_length: 14; v_call: TRBV6-1; d_call: TRBD1; cdr3_aa: CASSERGTALGYTF; cdr3_nt: TGTGCCAGCAGTGAACGCGGGACAGCTCTCGGCTACACCTTC
clone_size: .; j_call: TRBJ2-7; cdr3_length: 14; v_call: TRBV6-5; d_call: TRBD1; cdr3_aa: CASRDRGHSYEQYF; cdr3_nt: TGTGCCAGCAGAGACAGGGGGCATAGTTACGAGCAGTACTTC
clone_size: .; j_call: TRBJ2-3; cdr3_length: 14; v_call: TRBV28; d_call: .; cdr3_aa: CASSLSVWPDTQYF; cdr3_nt: TGTGCCAGCAGTTTATCTGTTTGGCCAGATACGCAGTATTTT
clone_size: .; j_call: TRBJ2-1; cdr3_length: 14; v_call: TRBV27; d_call: .; cdr3_aa: CASSFPGLSNEQFF; cdr3_nt: TGTGCCAGCAGTTTCCCCGGACTATCCAATGAGCAGTTCTTC
clone_size: .; j_call: TRBJ2-2; cdr3_length: 12; v_call: TRBV15; d_call: .; cdr3_aa: CATKQSTGELFF; cdr3_nt: TGTGCCACTAAACAAAGCACCGGGGAGCTGTTTTTT
clone_size: .; j_call: TRBJ1-5; cdr3_length: 17; v_call: TRBV4-2; d_call: TRBD1; cdr3_aa: CASSLGAGGKSNQPQHF; cdr3_nt: TGTGCCAGCAGCCTAGGGGCAGGGGGTAAAAGCAATCAGCCCCAGCATTTT
clone_size: .; j_call: TRBJ1-2; cdr3_length: 13; v_call: TRBV28; d_call: .; cdr3_aa: CASISDSNYGYTF; cdr3_nt: TGTGCCAGCATTTCGGACAGTAACTATGGCTACACCTTC
clone_size: .; j_call: TRBJ1-5; cdr3_length: 16; v_call: TRBV10-3; d_call: .; cdr3_aa: CASRPGLGEGNQPQHF; cdr3_nt: TGTGCCTCTCGGCCCGGGCTTGGAGAGGGCAATCAGCCCCAGCATTTT
clone_size: few; j_call: TRBJ1-5; cdr3_length: 16; v_call: TRBV6-2/TRBV6-3; d_call: .; cdr3_aa: CASSYSKGRRNQPQHF; cdr3_nt: TGTGCCAGCAGTTACTCGAAGGGGAGGCGCAATCAGCCCCAGCATTTT